This T cell receptor beta chain originates from a study of blood T cell repertoires in COVID-19. On the study more broadly: Samples of COVID-19 (acute and convalescent) were obtained from the United States, Italy and Spain. Nucleic acid was either cDNA or gDNA, and it came from T cells, B-cell-depleted T cells, or PBMCs.

In the original analysis: Quantification of nucleated cells was approximated via reference gene primer amplification. The method was immunoSEQ multiplex PCR; TCRdb's version includes in-frame clones alone and lacks a portion of them. V, J and clone size are taken as reported in that table, and D and trimming were inferred from the DNA itself. The sample carries nearly 25,000 clones, about 89% recorded once. V was pared by 4 bases and J by 4 bases, with 16 bases between. The CDR3 has 16 amino acids. From germline, CDR1 is LNHDA and CDR2 SQIVND (reference sequence). The chain has TRBV19 and TRBJ2-2; possibly TRBD2 for D (5 bases). The source is a man between 65 and 85 years old with acute or convalescent COVID-19. Input material: peripheral blood. DNA of the CDR3: TGTGCCAGTAGTAAACTTCAGGATCGGGGCACCGGGGAGCTGTTTTTT. This gives the protein CASSKLQDRGTGELFF.